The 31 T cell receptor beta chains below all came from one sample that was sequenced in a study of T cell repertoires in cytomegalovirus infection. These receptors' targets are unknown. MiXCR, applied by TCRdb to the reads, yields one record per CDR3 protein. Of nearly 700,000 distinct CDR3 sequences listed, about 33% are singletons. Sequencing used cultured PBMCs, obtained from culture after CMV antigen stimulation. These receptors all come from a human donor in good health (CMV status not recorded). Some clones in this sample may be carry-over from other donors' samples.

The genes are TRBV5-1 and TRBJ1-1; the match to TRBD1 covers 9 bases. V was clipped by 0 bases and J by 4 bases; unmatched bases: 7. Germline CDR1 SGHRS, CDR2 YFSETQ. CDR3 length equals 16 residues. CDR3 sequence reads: CASSLGTGGPFTEAFF. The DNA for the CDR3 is TGCGCCAGCAGCTTGGGCACAGGGGGCCCTTTCACTGAAGCTTTCTTT.

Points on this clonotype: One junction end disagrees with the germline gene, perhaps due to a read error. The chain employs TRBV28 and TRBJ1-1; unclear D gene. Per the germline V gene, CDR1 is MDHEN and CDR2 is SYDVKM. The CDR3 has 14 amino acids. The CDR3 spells CASSSAAWRTEAIF. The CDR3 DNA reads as TGTGCCAGCAGCTCCGCCGCATGGAGGACTGAAGCTATCTTT.

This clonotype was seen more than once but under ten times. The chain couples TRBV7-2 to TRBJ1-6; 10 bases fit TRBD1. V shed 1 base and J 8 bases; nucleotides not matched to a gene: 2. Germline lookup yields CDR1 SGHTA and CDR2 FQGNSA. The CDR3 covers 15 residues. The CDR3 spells CASSLETGGDSPLHF. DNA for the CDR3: TGTGCCAGCAGCTTAGAGACAGGGGGCGATTCACCCCTCCACTTT.

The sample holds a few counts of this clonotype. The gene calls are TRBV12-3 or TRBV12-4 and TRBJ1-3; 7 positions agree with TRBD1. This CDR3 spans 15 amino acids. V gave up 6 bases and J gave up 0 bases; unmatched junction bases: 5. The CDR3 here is CASSRRGISGNTIYF. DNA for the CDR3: TGTGCCAGCAGCCGCAGGGGGATCTCTGGAAACACCATATATTTT.

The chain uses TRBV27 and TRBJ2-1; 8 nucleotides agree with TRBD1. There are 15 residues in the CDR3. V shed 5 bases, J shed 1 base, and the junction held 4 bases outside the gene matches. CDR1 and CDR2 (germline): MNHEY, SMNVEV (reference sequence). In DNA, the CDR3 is TGTGCCAGCAGTCCCTGGACAGGGTCCTACAATGAGCAGTTCTTC. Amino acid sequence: CASSPWTGSYNEQFF.

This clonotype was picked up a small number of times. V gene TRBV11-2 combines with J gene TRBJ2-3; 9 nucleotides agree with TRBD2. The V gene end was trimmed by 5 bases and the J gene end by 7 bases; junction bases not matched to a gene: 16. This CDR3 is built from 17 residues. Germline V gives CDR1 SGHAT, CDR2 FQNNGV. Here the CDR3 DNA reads TGTGCCAGCAGCCCGTCGGGCCGCGGGGGGGCCTGGAATACGCAGTATTTT. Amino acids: CASSPSGRGGAWNTQYF.

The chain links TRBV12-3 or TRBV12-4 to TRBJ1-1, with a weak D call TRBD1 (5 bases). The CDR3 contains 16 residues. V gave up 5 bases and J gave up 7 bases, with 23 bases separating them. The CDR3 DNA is TGTGCCAGCAGTAGTCCAGGGTTGAAAAAGAGAGTTGAAGCTTTCTTT. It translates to CASSSPGLKKRVEAFF.

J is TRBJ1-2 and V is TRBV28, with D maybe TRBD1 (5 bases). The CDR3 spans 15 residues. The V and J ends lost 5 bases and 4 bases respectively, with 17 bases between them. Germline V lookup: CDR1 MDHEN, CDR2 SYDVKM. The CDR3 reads CASSPYIGELYGYTF. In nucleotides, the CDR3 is TGTGCCAGCAGTCCCTACATAGGGGAACTCTATGGCTACACCTTC.

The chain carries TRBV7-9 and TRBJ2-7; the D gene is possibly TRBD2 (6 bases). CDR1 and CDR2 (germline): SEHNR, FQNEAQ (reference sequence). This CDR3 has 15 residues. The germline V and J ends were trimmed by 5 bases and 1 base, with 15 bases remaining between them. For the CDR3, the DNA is TGTGCCAGCAGCCCCGGAGGGCGAGGGTCCTACGAGCAGTACTTC. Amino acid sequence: CASSPGGRGSYEQYF.

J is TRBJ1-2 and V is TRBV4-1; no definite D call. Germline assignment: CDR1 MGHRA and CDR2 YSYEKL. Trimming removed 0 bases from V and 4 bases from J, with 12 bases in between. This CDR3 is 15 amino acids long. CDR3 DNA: TGCGCCAGCAGCCAAGATGTCAGACCCACCTATGGCTACACCTTC. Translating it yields CASSQDVRPTYGYTF.

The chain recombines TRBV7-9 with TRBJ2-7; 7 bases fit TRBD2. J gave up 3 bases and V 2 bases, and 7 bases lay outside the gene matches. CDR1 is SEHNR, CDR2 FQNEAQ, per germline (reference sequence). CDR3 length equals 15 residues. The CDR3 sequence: CASSLISSGNYEQYF. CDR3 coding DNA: TGTGCCAGCAGCTTAATTTCTAGCGGCAACTACGAGCAGTACTTC.

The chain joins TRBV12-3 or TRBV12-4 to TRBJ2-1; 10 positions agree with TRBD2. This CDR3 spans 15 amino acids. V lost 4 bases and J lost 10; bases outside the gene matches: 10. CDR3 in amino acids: CASSWGSGGPSEQFF. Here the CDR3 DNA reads TGTGCCAGCAGTTGGGGTAGCGGGGGGCCCTCGGAGCAGTTCTTC.

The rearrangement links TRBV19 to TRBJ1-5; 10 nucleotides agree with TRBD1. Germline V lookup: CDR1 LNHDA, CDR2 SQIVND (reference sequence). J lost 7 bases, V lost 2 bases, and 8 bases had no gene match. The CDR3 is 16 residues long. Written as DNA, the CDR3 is TGTGCCAGTAGTATACCGACAGGGGGCGGATGGCAGCCCCAGCATTTT. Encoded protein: CASSIPTGGGWQPQHF.

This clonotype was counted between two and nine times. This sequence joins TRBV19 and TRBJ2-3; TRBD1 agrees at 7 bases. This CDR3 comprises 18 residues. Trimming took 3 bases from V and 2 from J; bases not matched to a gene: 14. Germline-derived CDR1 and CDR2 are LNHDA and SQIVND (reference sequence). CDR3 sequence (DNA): TGTGCCAGTAGTATCCGGGACAGCTCTTCGAGGTACACAGATACGCAGTATTTT. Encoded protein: CASSIRDSSSRYTDTQYF. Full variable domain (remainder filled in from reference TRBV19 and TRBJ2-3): DGGITQSPKYLFRKEGQNVTLSCEQNLNHDAMYWYRQDPGQGLRLIYYSQIVNDFQKGDIAEGYSVSREKKESFPLTVTSAQKNPTAFYLCASSIRDSSSRYTDTQYFGPGTRLTVL.

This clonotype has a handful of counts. CDR3 bases: TGCGCCAGCAGCCAAGAAAAGTCGAGCAATGAGCAGTTCTTC. Its protein product is CASSQEKSSNEQFF. The rearrangement links TRBV4-3 to TRBJ2-1, with D uncertain. CDR1 LGHNA and CDR2 YSLEER come from the germline V gene. The CDR3 loop spans 14 amino acids. The V and J ends lost 0 bases and 6 bases respectively, with 9 bases between them.

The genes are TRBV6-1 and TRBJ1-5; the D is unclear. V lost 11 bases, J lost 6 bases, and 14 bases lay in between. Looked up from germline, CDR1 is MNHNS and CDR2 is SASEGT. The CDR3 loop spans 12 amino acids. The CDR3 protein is CAARRGVQPQHF. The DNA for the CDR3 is TGTGCCGCCCGGCGAGGCGTTCAGCCCCAGCATTTT.

The CDR3 sequence is CASSQDATSRSYEQYF. CDR3 nucleotides: TGCGCCAGCAGCCAAGACGCGACTAGCAGGTCCTACGAGCAGTACTTC. J is TRBJ2-7 and V is TRBV4-1, with 7 bases fitting TRBD2. Germline V gene sequence: CDR1 MGHRA, CDR2 YSYEKL. V dropped 0 bases and J dropped 1; count of bases not matched to a gene: 6. CDR3 length equals 16 residues.

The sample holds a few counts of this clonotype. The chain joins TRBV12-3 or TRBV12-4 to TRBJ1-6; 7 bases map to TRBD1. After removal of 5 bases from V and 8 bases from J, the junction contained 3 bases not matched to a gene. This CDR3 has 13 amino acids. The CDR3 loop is CASSDRAHSPLHF. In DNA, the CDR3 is TGTGCCAGCAGTGACAGGGCCCATTCACCCCTCCACTTT.

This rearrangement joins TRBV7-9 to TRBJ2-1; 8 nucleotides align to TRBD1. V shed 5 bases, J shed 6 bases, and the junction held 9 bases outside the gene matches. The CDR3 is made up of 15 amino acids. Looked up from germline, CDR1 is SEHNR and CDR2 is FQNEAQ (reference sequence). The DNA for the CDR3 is TGTGCCAGCAGCCAGGCCCCCAGGGGGCGCAATGAGCAGTTCTTC. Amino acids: CASSQAPRGRNEQFF.

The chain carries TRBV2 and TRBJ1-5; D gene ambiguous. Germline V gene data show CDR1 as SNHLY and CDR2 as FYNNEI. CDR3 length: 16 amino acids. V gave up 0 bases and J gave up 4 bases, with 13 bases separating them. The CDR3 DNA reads TGTGCCAGCAGTGAAGCTACCCCCCCGGGAAATCAGCCCCAGCATTTT. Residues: CASSEATPPGNQPQHF.

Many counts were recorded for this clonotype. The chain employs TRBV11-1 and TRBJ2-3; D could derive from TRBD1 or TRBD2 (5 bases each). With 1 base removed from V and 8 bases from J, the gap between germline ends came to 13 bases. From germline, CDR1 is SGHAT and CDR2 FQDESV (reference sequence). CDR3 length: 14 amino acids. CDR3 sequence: CASSLVEGPGTQYF. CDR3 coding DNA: TGTGCCAGCAGCTTAGTAGAGGGGCCAGGTACGCAGTATTTT.

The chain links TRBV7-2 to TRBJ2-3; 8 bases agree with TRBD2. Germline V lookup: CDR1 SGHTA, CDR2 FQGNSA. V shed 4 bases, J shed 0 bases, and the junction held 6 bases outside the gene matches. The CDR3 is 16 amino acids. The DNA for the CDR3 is TGTGCCAGCAGCTCCCGGGGACTAGTGAGCACAGATACGCAGTATTTT. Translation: CASSSRGLVSTDTQYF.

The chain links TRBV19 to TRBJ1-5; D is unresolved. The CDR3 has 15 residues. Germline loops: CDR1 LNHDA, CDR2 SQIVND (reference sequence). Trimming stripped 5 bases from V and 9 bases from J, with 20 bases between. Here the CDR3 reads CASSLDFRQFRPQHF. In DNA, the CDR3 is TGTGCCAGTAGTTTGGATTTTCGGCAGTTTAGGCCCCAGCATTTT.

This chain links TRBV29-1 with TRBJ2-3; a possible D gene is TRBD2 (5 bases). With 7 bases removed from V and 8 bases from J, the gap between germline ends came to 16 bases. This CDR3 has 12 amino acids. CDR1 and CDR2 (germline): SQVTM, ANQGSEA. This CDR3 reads CSGPSDGGTQYF. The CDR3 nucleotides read TGCAGCGGCCCATCCGATGGAGGTACGCAGTATTTT.

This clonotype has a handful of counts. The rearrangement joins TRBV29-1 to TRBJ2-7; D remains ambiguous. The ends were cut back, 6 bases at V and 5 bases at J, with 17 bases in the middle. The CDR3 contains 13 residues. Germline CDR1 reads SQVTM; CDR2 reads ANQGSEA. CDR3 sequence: CSVQTTQVNEQYF. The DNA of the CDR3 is TGCAGCGTACAAACTACCCAGGTCAACGAGCAGTACTTC.

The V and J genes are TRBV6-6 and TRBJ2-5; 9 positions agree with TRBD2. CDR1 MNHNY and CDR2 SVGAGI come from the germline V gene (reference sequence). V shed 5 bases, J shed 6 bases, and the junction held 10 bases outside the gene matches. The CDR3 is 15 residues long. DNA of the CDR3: TGTGCCAGCAGTCCACGGGCGGGGGGGATGCAGACCCAGTACTTC. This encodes CASSPRAGGMQTQYF.

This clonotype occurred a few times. Here the CDR3 reads CASSYSGTGAGGYTF. The CDR3 DNA follows: TGTGCCAGCAGTTACTCCGGGACAGGGGCAGGTGGCTACACCTTC. V gene TRBV6-5 combines with J gene TRBJ1-2, with 10 bases matching TRBD1. V dropped 0 bases and J dropped 7; count of bases not matched to a gene: 5. Germline V gene sequence: CDR1 MNHEY, CDR2 SVGAGI. The CDR3 sequence is 15 residues long.

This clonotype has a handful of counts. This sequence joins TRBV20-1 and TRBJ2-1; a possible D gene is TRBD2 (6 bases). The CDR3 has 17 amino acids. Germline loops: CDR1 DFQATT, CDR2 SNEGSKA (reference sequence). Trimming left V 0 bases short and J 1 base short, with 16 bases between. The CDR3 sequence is CSARDLGGDGSYNEQFF. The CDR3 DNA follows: TGCAGTGCTAGAGATCTTGGAGGGGACGGATCCTACAATGAGCAGTTCTTC.

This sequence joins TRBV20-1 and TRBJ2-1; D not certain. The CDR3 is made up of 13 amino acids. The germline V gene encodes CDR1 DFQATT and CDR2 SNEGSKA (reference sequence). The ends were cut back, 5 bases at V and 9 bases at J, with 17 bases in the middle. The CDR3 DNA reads TGCAGTGCTGGGCCGGACCGGATCGCTGAGCAGTTCTTC. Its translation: CSAGPDRIAEQFF.

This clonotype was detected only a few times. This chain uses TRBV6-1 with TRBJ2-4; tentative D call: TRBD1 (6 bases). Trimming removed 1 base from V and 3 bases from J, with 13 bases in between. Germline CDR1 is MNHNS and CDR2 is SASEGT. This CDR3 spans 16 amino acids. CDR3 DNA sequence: TGTGCCAGCAGTGAAGTGGGGGCCGGGGACAAAAACATTCAGTACTTC. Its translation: CASSEVGAGDKNIQYF.

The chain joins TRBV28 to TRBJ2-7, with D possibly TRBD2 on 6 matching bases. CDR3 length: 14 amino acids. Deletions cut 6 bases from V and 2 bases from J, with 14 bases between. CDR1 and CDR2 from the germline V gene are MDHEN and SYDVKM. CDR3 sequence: CASSPAGNTYEQYF. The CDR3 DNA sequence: TGTGCCAGCAGCCCCGCGGGGAATACCTACGAGCAGTACTTC.